What follows are 19 T cell receptor beta chains derived from one specimen sequenced in a study of cytomegalovirus exposure and HLA in healthy donors. Researchers ran the PCR with 60 Vbeta and 13 Jbeta primers. Clones were sequenced by immunoSEQ multiplex PCR, and TCRdb holds only the in-frame ones, with some missing. The profile shows over 85,000 clones, less than 80% of them singletons. The sample was PBMCs. The origin of the receptors is a middle-aged man in good health and CMV-seronegative.

Turning to this clone: The CDR3 does not end in the conserved phenylalanine or tryptophan, so this is likely a read error. The gene calls are TRBV15 and TRBJ1-5; D might be TRBD1 (6 bases). Trimming took 6 bases from V and 4 from J, leaving 16 bases between them. The CDR3 has 15 residues. Germline V gene lookup returns CDR1 LNHNV and CDR2 YYDKDF (reference sequence). The CDR3 DNA is TGTGCCACCAGAGCTCATAGGACAGAAAATCAGCCCCAGCATCTT. Translated, it gives CATRAHRTENQPQHL.

Turning to this clone: Other nucleotide sequences from this sample produce the same CDR3. The chain recombines TRBV28 with TRBJ1-1, with no clear D. V was trimmed by 1 base and J by 8 bases, leaving 8 bases between them. Germline assignment: CDR1 MDHEN and CDR2 SYDVKM. The CDR3 runs to 12 residues. The CDR3 DNA reads as TGTGCCAGCAGTTTATCAAAACGGGAAGCTTTCTTT. Its translation is CASSLSKREAFF.

CDR3 sequence: CASSYSRNPPNTIYF. DNA for the CDR3: TGTGCCAGCAGTTACTCGAGGAATCCTCCTAACACCATATATTTT. V gene TRBV6-5 combines with J gene TRBJ1-3, with unresolved D. The CDR3 is 15 residues long. Germline V gives CDR1 MNHEY, CDR2 SVGAGI. V gave up 0 bases and J gave up 7 bases, with 13 bases separating them.

The chain employs TRBV5-1 and TRBJ2-3; a possible D gene is TRBD1 (5 bases). Trimming cost V 2 bases and J 5 bases, with 12 bases left between them. The CDR3 sequence is 14 residues long. Germline V gene lookup returns CDR1 SGHRS and CDR2 YFSETQ. The chain's CDR3 is CASSFDSRGDTQYF. CDR3 nucleotides: TGCGCCAGCAGCTTTGACAGCCGAGGAGATACGCAGTATTTT.

This clone was counted once. The chain carries TRBV7-9 and TRBJ1-3, with D hard to call. The CDR3 is 15 residues long. In germline, CDR1 is SEHNR, CDR2 FQNEAQ (reference sequence). With 3 bases removed from V and 0 bases from J, the gap between germline ends came to 9 bases. CDR3 sequence (DNA): TGTGCCAGCAGCTTCCTCGGGTTCTCTGGAAACACCATATATTTT. Translating it yields CASSFLGFSGNTIYF.

In regard to this clone: Germline is not matched at one junction end, which may reflect a read error. The chain is built from TRBV28 and TRBJ1-1, with unresolved D. CDR1 MDHEN and CDR2 SYDVKM come from the germline V gene. This CDR3 spans 14 amino acids. This CDR3 is CASSYSTVNTEAFF. The CDR3 DNA is TGTGCCAGCAGTTATTCGACTGTGAATACTGAAGCTTTCTTT. The full variable domain, completed using reference TRBV28 and TRBJ1-1, is DVKVTQSSRYLVKRTGEKVFLECVQDMDHENMFWYRQDPGLGLRLIYFSYDVKMKEKGDIPEGYSVSREKKERFSLILESASTNQTSMYLCASSYSTVNTEAFFGQGTRLTVV.

J is TRBJ1-2 and V is TRBV18, with TRBD1 identical over 7 bases. Looked up from germline, CDR1 is KGHSH and CDR2 is LQKENI. The CDR3 covers 16 residues. The junction had 14 bases not matched to a gene; V was cut back by 6 bases and J by 4 bases. This CDR3 is CASSRSQGISGYGYTF. CDR3 coding DNA: TGTGCCAGCTCCCGATCACAGGGGATTTCCGGCTATGGCTACACCTTC. Full variable domain (rest looked up from reference TRBV18 and TRBJ1-2): NAGVMQNPRHLVRRRGQEARLRCSPMKGHSHVYWYRQLPEEGLKFMVYLQKENIIDESGMPKERFSAEFPKEGPSILRIQQVVRGDSAAYFCASSRSQGISGYGYTFGSGTRLTVV.

This chain uses TRBV6-5 with TRBJ2-2; D unresolved. The CDR3 totals 14 residues. The germline gives CDR1 MNHEY, CDR2 SVGAGI. V was clipped by 6 bases and J by 1 base, with 9 bases between them. CDR3 residues: CASSDTMNTGELFF. DNA of the CDR3: TGTGCCAGCAGCGACACCATGAACACCGGGGAGCTGTTTTTT.

V is TRBV7-9 and J is TRBJ1-1; weak D call: TRBD1 (5 bases). The germline V and J ends were trimmed by 1 base and 5 bases, with 17 bases remaining between them. There are 16 residues in the CDR3. Germline V CDR1 and CDR2: SEHNR, FQNEAQ (reference sequence). This CDR3 reads CASSLGSWAGQTEAFF. Written as DNA, the CDR3 is TGTGCCAGCAGCTTAGGGTCTTGGGCAGGGCAGACTGAAGCTTTCTTT.

This chain joins TRBV5-1 and TRBJ2-1; no clear D gene. Trimming removed 0 bases at V and 0 bases at J, with 10 bases between. The germline gives CDR1 SGHRS, CDR2 YFSETQ. The CDR3 covers 16 residues. CDR3 sequence: CASSLEPRSSYNEQFF. CDR3 nucleotides: TGCGCCAGCAGCTTGGAACCCCGTAGCTCCTACAATGAGCAGTTCTTC.

V usage is TRBV7-2 and J usage is TRBJ2-7, with D perhaps matching TRBD2 (5 bases). The germline gives CDR1 SGHTA, CDR2 FQGNSA. Trimming took 4 bases from V and 7 from J, leaving 11 bases between them. The CDR3 sequence is 12 residues long. CDR3 sequence (DNA): TGTGCCAGCAGCTACGAAGGCGGGGAGCAGTACTTC. It specifies CASSYEGGEQYF.

The sample holds a few counts of this clone. The rearrangement uses TRBV7-9 and TRBJ2-7; 10 bases map to TRBD2. With V trimmed by 5 bases and J by 5 bases, 6 bases remained unmatched. This CDR3 spans 14 amino acids. The germline CDR1 and CDR2 sequences are SEHNR and FQNEAQ (reference sequence). The CDR3 coding sequence is TGTGCCAGCAGCGTAACTAGCGGGGTGGACGAGCAGTACTTC. Protein product: CASSVTSGVDEQYF. The complete variable domain, with remaining parts taken from reference TRBV7-9 and TRBJ2-7, reads DTGVSQNPRHKITKRGQNVTFRCDPISEHNRLYWYRQTLGQGPEFLTYFQNEAQLEKSRLLSDRFSAERPKGSFSTLEIQRTEQGDSAMYLCASSVTSGVDEQYFGPGTRLTVT.

The rearrangement links TRBV7-2 to TRBJ2-2; D may be TRBD1 (6 bases). V was clipped by 2 bases and J by 2 bases, with 12 bases between them. Germline V lookup: CDR1 SGHTA, CDR2 FQGNSA. The CDR3 has 16 residues. CDR3 sequence (DNA): TGTGCCAGCAGCTTATCCGGGACACCCAACACCGGGGAGCTGTTTTTT. Translated, it gives CASSLSGTPNTGELFF.

A single count supports this clone. This rearrangement joins TRBV7-7 to TRBJ2-2, with D possibly TRBD2 on 6 matching bases. CDR3 length: 14 residues. Germline CDR1 and CDR2: SSHAT and FNYEAQ (reference sequence). Between the trimmed V and J ends, which lost 1 base and 6 bases, there was a span of 9 bases. The DNA for the CDR3 is TGTGCCAGCAGCTTAGGGAGGGTACCCGGGGAGCTGTTTTTT. Protein: CASSLGRVPGELFF. The complete variable domain, with remaining parts taken from reference TRBV7-7 and TRBJ2-2, reads GAGVSQSPRYKVTKRGQDVTLRCDPISSHATLYWYQQALGQGPEFLTYFNYEAQPDKSGLPSDRFSAERPEGSISTLTIQRTEQRDSAMYRCASSLGRVPGELFFGEGSRLTVL.

The chain couples TRBV29-1 to TRBJ2-1, with 10 bases aligning to TRBD2. The CDR3 has 15 amino acids. Germline-derived CDR1 and CDR2 are SQVTM and ANQGSEA. Unmatched junction bases numbered 13, after V lost 7 bases and J lost 7 bases. The CDR3 region has the DNA TGCAGCGCCGAACCCGCTAGCGGGAGAGGGAATGAGCAGTTCTTC. Its translation: CSAEPASGRGNEQFF.

A few counts support this clone. The CDR3 sequence: CASSLQGRYNSPLHF. Here the CDR3 DNA reads TGTGCCAGCAGTTTACAGGGGCGATATAATTCACCCCTCCACTTT. This chain uses TRBV27 with TRBJ1-6; D might be TRBD1 (6 bases). Deletions cut 2 bases from V and 4 bases from J, with 9 bases between. Germline CDR1 is MNHEY and CDR2 is SMNVEV (reference sequence). The CDR3 covers 15 residues.

The rearrangement uses TRBV9 and TRBJ2-2; D unclear. The germline CDR1 and CDR2 sequences are SGDLS and YYNGEE. With 5 bases removed from V and 3 bases from J, the gap between germline ends came to 11 bases. There are 14 residues in the CDR3. The chain's CDR3 is CASSSPADTGELFF. CDR3 coding DNA: TGTGCCAGCAGTTCGCCGGCGGACACCGGGGAGCTGTTTTTT.

The V gene is TRBV20-1, the J gene TRBJ2-4; D is unclear. Germline loops: CDR1 DFQATT, CDR2 SNEGSKA (reference sequence). CDR3 size: 11 residues. V shed 0 bases and J shed 9 bases, with 6 bases lying between them. The CDR3 loop reads CSARDSGIQYF. CDR3 bases: TGCAGTGCTAGAGATAGTGGCATTCAGTACTTC.

The V call is TRBV6-6, the J call TRBJ1-5, with 10 positions matching TRBD1. The germline CDR1 and CDR2 sequences are MNHNY and SVGAGI (reference sequence). Trimming cost V 6 bases and J 4 bases; bases outside gene matches: 6. The CDR3 covers 15 residues. The CDR3 sequence: CASSNPGQGNQPQHF. CDR3 DNA: TGTGCCAGCAGCAACCCGGGACAGGGGAATCAGCCCCAGCATTTT.